The 31 T cell receptor beta chains listed next were all sequenced from one sample in a study of technical replicates of blood from several donors. Data came from immunoSEQ multiplex PCR; TCRdb stores just in-frame clones and leaves some out. The data hold about 58,000 clones, with approximately 94% observed a single time. Sequenced input: PBMCs. The receptors come from a human donor in good health. Some clones in this sample may be carry-over from other donors' samples.

The chain has TRBV11-2 and TRBJ2-7; 9 bases map to TRBD2. The V gene end was trimmed by 6 bases and the J gene end by 6 bases; junction bases not matched to a gene: 12. Germline V gives CDR1 SGHAT, CDR2 FQNNGV. This CDR3 is built from 15 residues. The CDR3 sequence is CASRSTSGDPFEQYF. The CDR3 DNA follows: TGTGCCAGCAGATCGACTAGCGGAGACCCTTTCGAGCAGTACTTC.

The chain carries TRBV19 and TRBJ2-7; perhaps TRBD2 as D (6 bases). CDR3 length: 13 amino acids. Germline CDR1 and CDR2: LNHDA and SQIVND (reference sequence). V was clipped by 9 bases and J by 5 bases, with 17 bases between them. CDR3 nucleotide sequence: TGTGCCAGCCCGCCGGGGGTGTCCCACGAGCAGTACTTC. Residues: CASPPGVSHEQYF.

About this clone itself: Other DNA variants within this sample encode the same CDR3. The DNA for the CDR3 is TGCGCCAGCAGCCAAGATTGGGCTAGCGGATCCTACGAGCAGTACTTC. Encoded protein: CASSQDWASGSYEQYF. The gene calls are TRBV4-3 and TRBJ2-7; 7 bases are a match to TRBD2. J was trimmed by 1 base and V by 0 bases; bases with no gene match: 6. Germline lookup yields CDR1 LGHNA and CDR2 YSLEER. CDR3 size: 16 residues.

This chain joins TRBV4-3 and TRBJ1-4, with D unclear. Looked up from germline, CDR1 is LGHNA and CDR2 is YSLEER. The CDR3 has 15 residues. V dropped 1 base and J dropped 3 bases, with 9 bases sitting between them. This chain's CDR3 is CASSQAGSSNEKLFF. CDR3 nucleotides: TGCGCCAGCAGCCAAGCTGGCAGTTCTAATGAAAAACTGTTTTTT.

V is TRBV10-3 and J is TRBJ2-7, with 10 bases fitting TRBD1. The CDR3 has 15 residues. The germline V gene encodes CDR1 ENHRY and CDR2 SYGVKD. Unmatched junction bases numbered 7, after V lost 6 bases and J lost 2 bases. CDR3 coding DNA: TGTGCCATCAGCGCCGGGACAGGGGCCCCCTACGAGCAGTACTTC. Encoded protein: CAISAGTGAPYEQYF.

This clone was recorded once. The chain joins TRBV7-7 to TRBJ2-7; D might be TRBD2 (6 bases). Between the trimmed V and J ends, which lost 5 bases and 0 bases, there was a span of 17 bases. Germline CDR1 is SSHAT and CDR2 is FNYEAQ (reference sequence). The CDR3 runs to 16 residues. The CDR3 protein is CASSPRMGRSSYEQYF. CDR3 DNA sequence: TGTGCCAGCAGCCCCCGGATGGGGAGGAGCTCCTACGAGCAGTACTTC.

The gene calls are TRBV11-2 and TRBJ2-5, with 8 nucleotides matching TRBD2. V trimming: 2 bases; J trimming: 0 bases; junction bases outside the gene matches: 8. CDR3 length: 17 residues. CDR1 is SGHAT and CDR2 is FQNNGV in the germline V gene. Here the CDR3 DNA reads TGTGCCAGCAGCTTAAGTCAGGTAGCGGGGAACCAAGAGACCCAGTACTTC. Translation gives CASSLSQVAGNQETQYF.

V gene TRBV27 combines with J gene TRBJ2-7, with 8 bases lining up with TRBD1. The ends lost 2 bases at V and 3 bases at J; junction bases unmatched: 6. Germline loops: CDR1 MNHEY, CDR2 SMNVEV (reference sequence). The CDR3 has 15 amino acids. CDR3 amino acids: CASSLVRTGLYEQYF. As DNA, the CDR3 is TGTGCCAGCAGTTTAGTCCGGACAGGGCTCTACGAGCAGTACTTC.

The V and J genes are TRBV7-7 and TRBJ1-1; D is unresolved. V was clipped by 8 bases and J by 5 bases, with 15 bases between them. This CDR3 has 13 residues. The V gene's germline CDR1 is SSHAT and CDR2 FNYEAQ (reference sequence). As DNA, the CDR3 is TGTGCCAGCCCGTCTCTGGACTGGACTGAAGCTTTCTTT. This sequence encodes CASPSLDWTEAFF.

The chain employs TRBV10-3 and TRBJ2-3, with 7 bases aligning to TRBD1. V shed 3 bases and J 2 bases; nucleotides not matched to a gene: 5. The CDR3 loop spans 15 amino acids. Germline V gives CDR1 ENHRY, CDR2 SYGVKD. CDR3 in amino acids: CAISEPGQITDTQYF. In nucleotides, the CDR3 is TGTGCCATCAGTGAACCGGGACAGATCACAGATACGCAGTATTTT.

J is TRBJ2-3 and V is TRBV19; TRBD1 agrees at 12 bases. Germline CDR1 and CDR2: LNHDA and SQIVND (reference sequence). This CDR3 contains 14 residues. Trimming removed 10 bases from V and 3 bases from J; junction bases left unmatched: 5. The CDR3 DNA reads as TGTGCCACCAGGGACAGGGGGCCGACAGATACGCAGTATTTT. Protein sequence: CATRDRGPTDTQYF.

The rearrangement links TRBV2 to TRBJ2-5; 14 positions agree with TRBD2. Germline V gene data show CDR1 as SNHLY and CDR2 as FYNNEI. Trimming took 8 bases from V and 1 from J; bases not matched to a gene: 6. This CDR3 has 16 amino acids. Written as DNA, the CDR3 is TGTGCCAGCGCAGGGACTAGCGGGGGACCCCAAGAGACCCAGTACTTC. Its translation is CASAGTSGGPQETQYF.

This chain connects TRBV5-5 to TRBJ2-3; D may be TRBD1 (6 bases). V gave up 0 bases and J gave up 1 base, with 15 bases separating them. CDR3 length equals 17 residues. Germline values: CDR1 SGHKS, CDR2 YYEKEE (reference sequence). CDR3 DNA sequence: TGTGCCAGCAGCTTGGCCTTCCGGGACACCCGCACAGATACGCAGTATTTT. Residues: CASSLAFRDTRTDTQYF.

This clone counts as medium-sized. The V call is TRBV11-2, the J call TRBJ2-1, with TRBD2 matching over 14 bases. Germline CDR1 is SGHAT and CDR2 is FQNNGV. The CDR3 is made up of 19 amino acids. The V gene end was trimmed by 5 bases and the J gene end by 12 bases; junction bases not matched to a gene: 21. CDR3 protein: CASSDSWGIRTSGGKGQFF. The DNA for the CDR3 is TGTGCCAGCAGCGATAGTTGGGGTATTAGGACTAGCGGGGGGAAGGGGCAGTTCTTC.

The chain couples TRBV4-3 to TRBJ2-3; 10 bases line up with TRBD1. The ends lost 1 base at V and 1 base at J; junction bases unmatched: 2. The CDR3 loop spans 16 amino acids. Germline assignment: CDR1 LGHNA and CDR2 YSLEER. The CDR3 here is CASSQAGTGGTDTQYF. The CDR3 bases are TGCGCCAGCAGCCAAGCCGGGACAGGGGGCACAGATACGCAGTATTTT.

The chain joins TRBV18 to TRBJ1-4; 8 nucleotides match TRBD1. The V gene end was trimmed by 1 base and the J gene end by 4 bases; junction bases not matched to a gene: 2. Per germline, CDR1 KGHSH and CDR2 LQKENI. The CDR3 loop spans 15 amino acids. The CDR3 DNA sequence: TGTGCCAGCTCACCACAAGGACAGGGTAATGAAAAACTGTTTTTT. It specifies CASSPQGQGNEKLFF.

V gene TRBV30 combines with J gene TRBJ2-1, with D hard to call. Germline V lookup: CDR1 GTSNPN, CDR2 SVGIG (reference sequence). This CDR3 spans 13 amino acids. V lost 0 bases and J 9 bases, leaving 12 bases between the germline ends. The CDR3 bases are TGTGCCTGGAGTGTACTCGGATCAGGTGAGCAGTTCTTC. Its protein is CAWSVLGSGEQFF.

The chain employs TRBV10-3 and TRBJ2-1; TRBD2 aligns across 7 bases. The CDR3 has 11 residues. The J segment lost 7 bases and the V segment lost 10 bases, leaving 4 bases of the junction unmatched. Germline V gene sequence: CDR1 ENHRY, CDR2 SYGVKD. CDR3 residues: CATSGANEQFF. DNA of the CDR3: TGTGCCACGAGCGGGGCTAATGAGCAGTTCTTC.

The chain joins TRBV4-3 to TRBJ2-1; a weak D match, TRBD2 (5 bases). The CDR3 consists of 15 residues. Trimming pared 4 bases from V and 2 bases from J, leaving 12 bases between. CDR1 is LGHNA, CDR2 YSLEER, per germline. CDR3 DNA: TGCGCCAGCAGCCTCGGACTGGACGCCTACAATGAGCAGTTCTTC. Encoded protein: CASSLGLDAYNEQFF.

The genes are TRBV7-9 and TRBJ2-7; TRBD1 matches 9 bases. V was pared by 5 bases and J by 5 bases, with 7 bases of the junction left unmatched. Germline lookup yields CDR1 SEHNR and CDR2 FQNEAQ (reference sequence). The CDR3 loop spans 14 amino acids. Written as DNA, the CDR3 is TGTGCCAGCAGCCCCCGGGACAGGGTTGACGAGCAGTACTTC. It translates to CASSPRDRVDEQYF.

The chain is built from TRBV11-2 and TRBJ2-5; 7 bases line up with TRBD1. V shed 1 base, J shed 1 base, and the junction held 6 bases outside the gene matches. Germline values: CDR1 SGHAT, CDR2 FQNNGV. The CDR3 is 16 residues long. This CDR3 reads CASSLGTGEAQETQYF. CDR3 bases: TGTGCCAGCAGCTTAGGGACAGGAGAAGCCCAAGAGACCCAGTACTTC.

The genes are TRBV4-1 and TRBJ2-2; D ambiguous. Per the germline V gene, CDR1 is MGHRA and CDR2 is YSYEKL. This CDR3 comprises 13 residues. Trimming stripped 4 bases from V and 6 bases from J, with 9 bases between. CDR3 protein: CASSPRLSGELFF. The CDR3 DNA follows: TGCGCCAGCAGCCCCAGATTGTCCGGGGAGCTGTTTTTT.

This clone has only a few counts. The chain recombines TRBV30 with TRBJ2-3, with D maybe TRBD1 (5 bases). Germline V CDR1 and CDR2: GTSNPN, SVGIG (reference sequence). V was pared by 5 bases and J by 1 base, with 13 bases between. The CDR3 spans 14 residues. CDR3 region: CAWASAQGTDTQYF. The CDR3, as DNA: TGTGCCTGGGCTTCGGCACAGGGCACAGATACGCAGTATTTT.

This sequence joins TRBV2 and TRBJ1-2; D ambiguous. The CDR3 has 13 residues. The V gene's germline CDR1 is SNHLY and CDR2 FYNNEI. V shed 6 bases and J shed 2 bases, with 10 bases lying between them. The CDR3 DNA is TGTGCCAGCAGCCGTCAGGCCAACTATGGCTACACCTTC. This codes for CASSRQANYGYTF.

The rearrangement links TRBV28 to TRBJ2-3, with 11 positions matching TRBD1. The CDR3 is 14 residues long. CDR1 is MDHEN and CDR2 is SYDVKM in the germline V gene. V lost 5 bases and J lost 5; bases outside the gene matches: 3. The CDR3 spells CASSGQGAGDTQYF. The CDR3 bases are TGTGCCAGCAGTGGACAGGGGGCCGGAGATACGCAGTATTTT.

This clone was detected once. The chain recombines TRBV11-3 with TRBJ2-1; 14 positions agree with TRBD2. The CDR3 totals 16 residues. V trimming: 2 bases; J trimming: 7 bases; junction bases outside the gene matches: 4. Germline-derived CDR1 and CDR2 are SGHNT and YENEEA. The CDR3 sequence is CASSLRTSGRLNEQFF. The CDR3 DNA follows: TGTGCCAGCAGCTTACGGACTAGCGGGAGGTTAAATGAGCAGTTCTTC. Supplemented by reference TRBV11-3 and TRBJ2-1, the full variable domain reads EAGVVQSPRYKIIEKKQPVAFWCNPISGHNTLYWYLQNLGQGPELLIRYENEEAVDDSQLPKDRFSAERLKGVDSTLKIQPAELGDSAVYLCASSLRTSGRLNEQFFGPGTRLTVL.

The chain recombines TRBV21-1 with TRBJ1-6; the listed D gene, TRBD1, was not tested against the DNA. TRBV21-1 is a recognized pseudogene. There are 15 residues in the CDR3. The CDR3 DNA reads TGTGCCAGCAGCAGGACAGGTGTAGACCTCTCACCCCTCCACTTT. It specifies CASSRTGVDLSPLHF.

This chain links TRBV12-5 with TRBJ2-1; the D gene is possibly TRBD1 (6 bases). With 0 bases removed from V and 7 bases from J, the gap between germline ends came to 13 bases. Germline V gives CDR1 LGHNT, CDR2 FRNRAP. This CDR3 is built from 15 residues. CDR3 coding DNA: TGTGCTAGTGGTTTGGTATGGGCAGGGGAAAATGAGCAGTTCTTC. This translates into CASGLVWAGENEQFF.

The chain recombines TRBV4-1 with TRBJ2-1, with 11 bases identical to TRBD2. Germline V gene sequence: CDR1 MGHRA, CDR2 YSYEKL. V lost 3 bases and J lost 7; bases outside the gene matches: 11. This CDR3 contains 17 residues. CDR3 bases: TGCGCCAGCAGCCACCCGGCGCGTAGCGGGAGGGCTAATGAGCAGTTCTTC. Its protein product is CASSHPARSGRANEQFF.

This chain uses TRBV18 with TRBJ2-5; 8 nucleotides match TRBD1. The CDR3 consists of 15 residues. Germline values: CDR1 KGHSH, CDR2 LQKENI. Trimming removed 1 base from V and 5 bases from J; junction bases left unmatched: 6. Here the CDR3 DNA reads TGTGCCAGCTCACCACGATCGGACAGGGCGGAGACCCAGTACTTC. Translating gives CASSPRSDRAETQYF.

The chain is built from TRBV7-3 and TRBJ2-3; D gene uncertain. The CDR3 length is 13 residues. With 5 bases removed from V and 1 base from J, the gap between germline ends came to 7 bases. The germline V gene encodes CDR1 SGHTA and CDR2 FQGTGA. CDR3 nucleotides: TGTGCCAGCAGCACCCGAGGCACAGATACGCAGTATTTT. Its protein is CASSTRGTDTQYF.